This TCR beta chain was obtained from a study of shared clonotypes between healthy human individuals. Germline loops: CDR1 MNHNS, CDR2 SASEGT. V lost 1 base to trimming and J lost 2 bases; unmatched junction nucleotides: 7. The CDR3 has 18 amino acids. Generated by immunoSEQ multiplex PCR, the TCRdb table keeps only in-frame clones and is missing some. The sample comprises about 2.4 million clones, roughly 92% of which are singletons, and about 0.13% rests with the top ten. The TCR originated in a man between 18 and 29 years old in good health. The source material was naive CD4+ T cells sorted from blood. The subset is: CD45RA+ positively selected. The J gene is TRBJ1-6, the V gene TRBV6-1; TRBD1 aligns across 8 bases. The CDR3: CASSEGSQGATYNSPLHF. The CDR3 DNA reads TGTGCCAGCAGTGAAGGAAGCCAGGGGGCCACCTATAATTCACCCCTCCACTTT.